Presented here are 17 T cell receptor beta chains from one specimen sequenced in a study of brain T cells in children with intractable seizures. The protocol was immunoSEQ multiplex PCR, while the TCRdb copy is restricted to in-frame clones and leaves out a portion. This sample yields 340,000 or so clones, of which more than 85% are seen a single time; 4.5% to 7% belongs to the top ten. The time point was: blood from clinic visit 5 months post-surgery; TSC patient then seizure free. The specimen comprised peripheral blood, sampled 5 to 6 months after surgery. Receptors originate from a boy younger than two with tuberous sclerosis and intractable seizures.

The CDR3 sequence is CASAQETQYF. The CDR3 DNA reads as TGTGCCAGCGCCCAAGAGACCCAGTACTTC. This chain joins TRBV2 and TRBJ2-5; D remains unclear. Germline assignment: CDR1 SNHLY and CDR2 FYNNEI. V was shortened by 8 bases and J by 1 base, with 2 bases between the two germline ends. The CDR3 covers 10 residues. The full variable domain, with the rest looked up from reference TRBV2 and TRBJ2-5, is EPEVTQTPSHQVTQMGQEVILRCVPISNHLYFYWYRQILGQKVEFLVSFYNNEISEKSEIFDDQFSVERPDGSNFTLKIRSTKLEDSAMYFCASAQETQYFGPGTRLLVL.

This clone was seen only once. This rearrangement joins TRBV5-1 to TRBJ2-1; TRBD2 agrees at 11 bases. Looked up from germline, CDR1 is SGHRS and CDR2 is YFSETQ. CDR3 length: 16 amino acids. V dropped 7 bases and J dropped 1; count of bases not matched to a gene: 7. The CDR3 loop reads CASGTSGLRSYNEQFF. CDR3 bases: TGCGCCAGCGGGACTAGCGGACTAAGATCCTACAATGAGCAGTTCTTC.

In DNA form, the CDR3 reads TGTGCCAGCAGCCAAGTGAGGACTGAAGCTTTCTTT. It codes for CASSQVRTEAFF. This chain links TRBV3-1 (or the pseudogene TRBV3-2) with TRBJ1-1; no definite D call. The CDR3 loop spans 12 amino acids. Trimming cost V 1 base and J 5 bases, with 5 bases left between them. Germline CDR1 and CDR2: LGHDT and YNNKEL (reference sequence).

The gene calls are TRBV2 and TRBJ1-4, with a tentative D call TRBD1 (5 bases). The CDR3 runs 15 residues. Germline CDR1 is SNHLY and CDR2 is FYNNEI. Trimming stripped 4 bases from V and 5 bases from J, with 14 bases between. The CDR3 DNA reads TGTGCCAGCAGTGTGGGAGGGGTTAGAAATGAAAAACTGTTTTTT. Its translation is CASSVGGVRNEKLFF. The full variable domain, rest sourced from reference TRBV2 and TRBJ1-4, is EPEVTQTPSHQVTQMGQEVILRCVPISNHLYFYWYRQILGQKVEFLVSFYNNEISEKSEIFDDQFSVERPDGSNFTLKIRSTKLEDSAMYFCASSVGGVRNEKLFFGSGTQLSVL.

The rearrangement links TRBV6-5 to TRBJ1-3; TRBD1 might be the D (6 bases). Germline V gives CDR1 MNHEY, CDR2 SVGAGI. V lost 2 bases and J lost 4, with 12 bases in between. The CDR3 is made up of 15 amino acids. CDR3 nucleotides: TGTGCCAGCAGTTACACCTCTGGGACAGGAAACACCATATATTTT. Its protein product is CASSYTSGTGNTIYF.

The chain couples TRBV27 to TRBJ2-7; the D call may be TRBD1 or TRBD2 (6 bases each). V was shortened by 4 bases and J by 5 bases, with 12 bases between the two germline ends. This CDR3 region has 13 residues. Germline V gene sequence: CDR1 MNHEY, CDR2 SMNVEV (reference sequence). The chain's CDR3 is CASSYSGEDEQYF. The CDR3 DNA sequence: TGTGCCAGCAGTTATTCAGGGGAGGACGAGCAGTACTTC.

V gene TRBV24-1 combines with J gene TRBJ2-1; D remains unclear. Germline assignment: CDR1 KGHDR and CDR2 SFDVKD. This CDR3 is 16 amino acids long. V dropped 3 bases and J dropped 1 base, with 12 bases sitting between them. In DNA form, the CDR3 reads TGTGCCACCAGTGATCGTACAGCAATATCCTACAATGAGCAGTTCTTC. Translation: CATSDRTAISYNEQFF.

Only one count was recorded for this clone. The chain joins TRBV12-3 or TRBV12-4 to TRBJ2-1, with D unclear. V dropped 5 bases and J dropped 8 bases, with 13 bases sitting between them. This CDR3 has 13 residues. CDR3 loop: CASSPPGSDEQFF. In nucleotides, the CDR3 is TGTGCCAGCAGTCCCCCCGGTTCGGATGAGCAGTTCTTC.

The chain carries TRBV3-1 (or the pseudogene TRBV3-2) and TRBJ2-6; D unresolved. This CDR3 has 17 residues. Between the trimmed V and J ends, which lost 5 bases and 0 bases, there was a span of 14 bases. CDR1 is LGHDT, CDR2 YNNKEL, per germline (reference sequence). The DNA for the CDR3 is TGTGCCAGCAGCTATGACTTTTCTACCTCTGGGGCCAACGTCCTGACTTTC. Protein sequence: CASSYDFSTSGANVLTF.

The genes are TRBV24-1 and TRBJ2-1; 9 bases match TRBD2. This CDR3 is built from 18 residues. Per germline, CDR1 KGHDR and CDR2 SFDVKD. With V trimmed by 2 bases and J by 0 bases, 7 bases remained unmatched. The CDR3 is CATSDYSGGPASYNEQFF. CDR3 nucleotide sequence: TGTGCCACCAGTGATTATAGCGGGGGACCCGCCTCCTACAATGAGCAGTTCTTC.

This chain connects TRBV5-1 to TRBJ2-6, with D unclear. The V and J ends lost 6 bases and 0 bases respectively, with 10 bases between them. The germline CDR1 and CDR2 sequences are SGHRS and YFSETQ. The CDR3 is 15 residues long. This CDR3 reads CASTWSSSGANVLTF. In nucleotides, the CDR3 is TGCGCCAGCACCTGGTCTAGCTCTGGGGCCAACGTCCTGACTTTC.

The chain employs TRBV27 and TRBJ2-1; D unresolved. The V end lost 0 bases, the J end lost 11 bases, and 17 bases lay between the germline ends. The CDR3 is 15 amino acids. Germline CDR1 is MNHEY and CDR2 is SMNVEV (reference sequence). The CDR3 protein is CASSLSSGYPFKQFF. The CDR3 DNA reads as TGTGCCAGCAGTTTATCGTCAGGTTACCCCTTTAAGCAGTTCTTC.

The rearrangement uses TRBV5-8 and TRBJ1-5; D is unresolved. CDR3 size: 15 residues. Between the trimmed V and J ends, which lost 2 bases and 3 bases, there was a span of 12 bases. Germline V gives CDR1 SGHTS, CDR2 YDEGEE. The CDR3 spells CASSFPHTINQPQHF. The CDR3 coding sequence is TGTGCCAGCAGCTTTCCCCATACCATCAATCAGCCCCAGCATTTT. Variable domain in full (rest from reference TRBV5-8 and TRBJ1-5): EAGVTQSPTHLIKTRGQQATLRCSPISGHTSVYWYQQALGLGLQFLLWYDEGEERNRGNFPPRFSGRQFPNYSSELNVNALELEDSALYLCASSFPHTINQPQHFGDGTRLSIL.

The table lists this clone with a count of one. The chain combines TRBV18 with TRBJ2-3, with 7 bases aligning to TRBD2. V lost 2 bases and J lost 3; bases outside the gene matches: 8. This CDR3 has 16 amino acids. CDR1 is KGHSH, CDR2 LQKENI, per germline. The CDR3 sequence: CASSPKGGGATDTQYF. The CDR3 DNA reads TGTGCCAGCTCACCAAAGGGCGGGGGAGCTACAGATACGCAGTATTTT.

Concerning this clone: The sample contains more than one DNA sequence encoding this CDR3. This rearrangement joins TRBV6-6 to TRBJ2-5; TRBD1 agrees at 9 bases. In germline, CDR1 is MNHNY, CDR2 SVGAGI (reference sequence). The length of the CDR3 is 13 residues. Unmatched junction bases numbered 2, after V lost 6 bases and J lost 3 bases. The chain's CDR3 is CASRRTGEETQYF. As DNA, the CDR3 is TGTGCCAGCAGACGGACAGGGGAAGAGACCCAGTACTTC.

This chain connects TRBV12-5 to TRBJ1-4; the D gene is possibly TRBD1 (5 bases). Germline-derived CDR1 and CDR2 are LGHNT and FRNRAP. The V gene lost 0 bases and the J gene lost 4 bases, with 18 bases spanning the gap. CDR3 length equals 18 residues. In DNA, the CDR3 is TGTGCTAGTGGTTTGGTAACGACAGCGAAACGGCTTAATGAAAAACTGTTTTTT. It is translated as CASGLVTTAKRLNEKLFF.

The gene calls are TRBV9 and TRBJ1-3, with D possibly TRBD1 on 5 matching bases. Trimming pared 1 base from V and 2 bases from J, leaving 10 bases between. The length of the CDR3 is 15 residues. CDR1 SGDLS and CDR2 YYNGEE come from the germline V gene. The CDR3: CASSVSLQAGNTIYF. The DNA of the CDR3 is TGTGCCAGCAGCGTAAGTTTACAGGCTGGAAACACCATATATTTT.